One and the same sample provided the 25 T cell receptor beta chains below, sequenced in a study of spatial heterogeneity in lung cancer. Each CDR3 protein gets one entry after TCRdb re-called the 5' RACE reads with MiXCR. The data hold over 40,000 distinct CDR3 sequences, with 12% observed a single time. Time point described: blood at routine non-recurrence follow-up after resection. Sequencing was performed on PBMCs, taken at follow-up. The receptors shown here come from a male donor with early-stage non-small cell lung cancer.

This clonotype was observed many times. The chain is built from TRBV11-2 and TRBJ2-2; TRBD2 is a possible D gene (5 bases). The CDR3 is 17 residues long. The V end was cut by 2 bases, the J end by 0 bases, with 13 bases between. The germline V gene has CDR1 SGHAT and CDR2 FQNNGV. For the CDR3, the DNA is TGTGCCAGCAGCTTAAGCCGTTTACTAGCGAACACCGGGGAGCTGTTTTTT. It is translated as CASSLSRLLANTGELFF.

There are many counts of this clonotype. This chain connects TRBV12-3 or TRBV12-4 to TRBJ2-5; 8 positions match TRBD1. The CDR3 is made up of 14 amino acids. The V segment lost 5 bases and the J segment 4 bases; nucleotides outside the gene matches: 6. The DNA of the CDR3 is TGTGCCAGCAGTCTCATCGACAGGGGAGAGACCCAGTACTTC. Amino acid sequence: CASSLIDRGETQYF.

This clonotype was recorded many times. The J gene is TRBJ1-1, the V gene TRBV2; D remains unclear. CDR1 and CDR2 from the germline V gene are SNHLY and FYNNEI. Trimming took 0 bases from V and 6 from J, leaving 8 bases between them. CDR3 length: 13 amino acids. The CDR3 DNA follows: TGTGCCAGCAGTGAAGCAGGGTCGGCTGAAGCTTTCTTT. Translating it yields CASSEAGSAEAFF.

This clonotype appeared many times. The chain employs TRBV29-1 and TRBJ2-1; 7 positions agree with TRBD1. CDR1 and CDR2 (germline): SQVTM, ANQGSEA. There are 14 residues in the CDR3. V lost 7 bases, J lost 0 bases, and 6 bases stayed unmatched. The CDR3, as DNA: TGCAGCGCCAACAGGGGATTCTCCTACAATGAGCAGTTCTTC. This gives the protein CSANRGFSYNEQFF.

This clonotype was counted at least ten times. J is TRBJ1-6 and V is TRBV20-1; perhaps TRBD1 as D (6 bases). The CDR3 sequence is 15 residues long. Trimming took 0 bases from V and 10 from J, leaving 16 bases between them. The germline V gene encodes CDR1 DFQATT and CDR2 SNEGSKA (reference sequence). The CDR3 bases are TGCAGTGCTAGAGATCGGGGCAGGGGAGACTCACCCCTCCACTTT. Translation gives CSARDRGRGDSPLHF.

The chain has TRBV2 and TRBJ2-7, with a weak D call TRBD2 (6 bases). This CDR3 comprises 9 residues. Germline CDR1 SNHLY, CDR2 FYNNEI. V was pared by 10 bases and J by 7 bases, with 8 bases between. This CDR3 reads CATGLEQYF. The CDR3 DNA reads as TGTGCCACCGGACTAGAGCAGTACTTC.

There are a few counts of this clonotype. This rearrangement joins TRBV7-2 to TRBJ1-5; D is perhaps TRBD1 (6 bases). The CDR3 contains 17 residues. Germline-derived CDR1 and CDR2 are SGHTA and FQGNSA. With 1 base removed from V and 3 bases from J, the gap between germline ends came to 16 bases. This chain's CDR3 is CASSLVSGTTYNQPQHF. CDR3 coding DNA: TGTGCCAGCAGCTTAGTTTCCGGGACAACTTACAATCAGCCCCAGCATTTT.

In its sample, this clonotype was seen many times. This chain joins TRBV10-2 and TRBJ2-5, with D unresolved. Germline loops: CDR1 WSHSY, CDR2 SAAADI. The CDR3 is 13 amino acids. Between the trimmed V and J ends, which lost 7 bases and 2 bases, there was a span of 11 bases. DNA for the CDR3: TGCGCCAGCAATCAAGTCCCACAAGAGACCCAGTACTTC. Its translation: CASNQVPQETQYF.

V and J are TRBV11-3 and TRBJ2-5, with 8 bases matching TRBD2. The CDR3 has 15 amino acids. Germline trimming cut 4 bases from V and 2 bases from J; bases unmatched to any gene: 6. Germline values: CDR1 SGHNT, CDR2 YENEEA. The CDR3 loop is CASSSRASGQETQYF. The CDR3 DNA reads TGTGCCAGCAGCTCAAGGGCTAGCGGGCAAGAGACCCAGTACTTC. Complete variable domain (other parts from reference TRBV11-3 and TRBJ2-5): EAGVVQSPRYKIIEKKQPVAFWCNPISGHNTLYWYLQNLGQGPELLIRYENEEAVDDSQLPKDRFSAERLKGVDSTLKIQPAELGDSAVYLCASSSRASGQETQYFGPGTRLLVL.

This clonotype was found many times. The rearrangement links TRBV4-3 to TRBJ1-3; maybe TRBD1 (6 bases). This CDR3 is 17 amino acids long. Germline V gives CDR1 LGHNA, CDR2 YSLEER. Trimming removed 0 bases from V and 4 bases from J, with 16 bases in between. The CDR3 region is CASSQDLGGASGNTIYF. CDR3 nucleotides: TGCGCCAGCAGCCAAGATTTGGGGGGCGCATCGGGAAACACCATATATTTT.

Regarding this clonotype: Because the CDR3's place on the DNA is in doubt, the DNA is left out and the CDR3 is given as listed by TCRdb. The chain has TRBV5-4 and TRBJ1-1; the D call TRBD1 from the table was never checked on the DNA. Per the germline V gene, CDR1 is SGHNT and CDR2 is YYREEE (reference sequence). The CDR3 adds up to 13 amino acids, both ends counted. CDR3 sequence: CASSFGQGAQDFF.

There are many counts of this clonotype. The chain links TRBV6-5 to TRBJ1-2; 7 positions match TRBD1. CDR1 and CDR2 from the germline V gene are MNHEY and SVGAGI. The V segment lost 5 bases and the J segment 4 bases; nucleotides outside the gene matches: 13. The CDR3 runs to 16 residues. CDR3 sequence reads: CASSPDPTGLSYGYTF. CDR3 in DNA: TGTGCCAGCAGTCCGGACCCGACAGGGCTCTCCTATGGCTACACCTTC.

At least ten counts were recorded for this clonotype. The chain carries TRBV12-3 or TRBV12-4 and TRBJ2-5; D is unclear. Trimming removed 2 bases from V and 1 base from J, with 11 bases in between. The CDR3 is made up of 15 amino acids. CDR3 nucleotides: TGTGCCAGCAGTTTATCCGCAGATTCCCAAGAGACCCAGTACTTC. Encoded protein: CASSLSADSQETQYF.

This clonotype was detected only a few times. The CDR3, as DNA: TGTGCCAGTAGTGTCGCGACCGGGGAGCTGTTTTTT. This codes for CASSVATGELFF. The chain combines TRBV19 with TRBJ2-2; D call uncertain. The CDR3 consists of 12 residues. Trimming removed 5 bases at V and 5 bases at J, with 6 bases between. Germline V CDR1 and CDR2: LNHDA, SQIVND (reference sequence).

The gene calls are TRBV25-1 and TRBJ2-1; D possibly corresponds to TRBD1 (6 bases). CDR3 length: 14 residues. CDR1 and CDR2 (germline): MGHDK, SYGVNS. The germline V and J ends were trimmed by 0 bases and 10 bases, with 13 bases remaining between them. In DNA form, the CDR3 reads TGTGCCAGCAGTGAATACTACAGGGCGGGCGAGCAGTTCTTC. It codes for CASSEYYRAGEQFF.

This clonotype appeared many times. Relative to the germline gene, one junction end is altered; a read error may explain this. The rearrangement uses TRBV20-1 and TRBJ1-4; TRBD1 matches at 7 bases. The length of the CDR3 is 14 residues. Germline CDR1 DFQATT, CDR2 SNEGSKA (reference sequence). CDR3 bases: TGCAGTGCGAGAGGACAGGAGGTGACTGAAAAACTGTTTTTT. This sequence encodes CSARGQEVTEKLFF.

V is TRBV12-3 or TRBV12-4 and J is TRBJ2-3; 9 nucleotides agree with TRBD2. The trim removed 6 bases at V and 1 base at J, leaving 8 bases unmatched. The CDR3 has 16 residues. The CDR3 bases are TGTGCCAGCAGATCCCTAGCGGGGTTGGGCACAGATACGCAGTATTTT. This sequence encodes CASRSLAGLGTDTQYF.

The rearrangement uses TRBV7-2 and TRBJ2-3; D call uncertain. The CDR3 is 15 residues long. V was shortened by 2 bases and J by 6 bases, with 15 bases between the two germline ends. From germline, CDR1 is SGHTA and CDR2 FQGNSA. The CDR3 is CASSLLGSTSDTQYF. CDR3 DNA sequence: TGTGCCAGCAGCTTATTAGGTAGTACATCCGATACGCAGTATTTT.

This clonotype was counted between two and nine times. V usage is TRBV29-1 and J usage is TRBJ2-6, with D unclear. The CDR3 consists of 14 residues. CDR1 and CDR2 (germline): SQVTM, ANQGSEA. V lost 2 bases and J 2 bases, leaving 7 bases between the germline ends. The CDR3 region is CSVERLPGANVLTF. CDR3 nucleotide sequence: TGCAGCGTTGAACGCCTACCTGGGGCCAACGTCCTGACTTTC.

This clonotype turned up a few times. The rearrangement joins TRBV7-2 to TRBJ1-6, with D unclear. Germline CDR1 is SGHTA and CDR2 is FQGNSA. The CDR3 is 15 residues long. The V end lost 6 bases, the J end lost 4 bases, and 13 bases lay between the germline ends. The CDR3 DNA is TGTGCCAGCAGACCCCGGACGCTTTATAATTCACCCCTCCACTTT. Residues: CASRPRTLYNSPLHF.

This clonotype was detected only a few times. The CDR3 loop reads CSARDLIRDTEKLFF. The CDR3 bases are TGCAGTGCTAGAGATCTTATCCGGGACACCGAAAAACTGTTTTTT. V and J are TRBV20-1 and TRBJ1-4; possibly TRBD1 for D (6 bases). Deletions cut 0 bases from V and 8 bases from J, with 16 bases between. This CDR3 has 15 amino acids. Germline CDR1 DFQATT, CDR2 SNEGSKA (reference sequence).

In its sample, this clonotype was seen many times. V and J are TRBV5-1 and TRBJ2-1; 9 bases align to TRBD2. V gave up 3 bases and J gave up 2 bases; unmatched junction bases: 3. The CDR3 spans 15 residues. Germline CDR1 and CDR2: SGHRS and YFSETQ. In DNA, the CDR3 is TGCGCCAGCAGCTCGTTAGCGGGAGCCTACAATGAGCAGTTCTTC. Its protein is CASSSLAGAYNEQFF.

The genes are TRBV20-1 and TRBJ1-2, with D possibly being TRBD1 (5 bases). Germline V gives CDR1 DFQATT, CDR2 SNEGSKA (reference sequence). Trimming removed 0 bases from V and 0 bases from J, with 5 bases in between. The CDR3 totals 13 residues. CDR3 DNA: TGCAGTGCTAGAGAGGGGGCTAACTATGGCTACACCTTC. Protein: CSAREGANYGYTF.

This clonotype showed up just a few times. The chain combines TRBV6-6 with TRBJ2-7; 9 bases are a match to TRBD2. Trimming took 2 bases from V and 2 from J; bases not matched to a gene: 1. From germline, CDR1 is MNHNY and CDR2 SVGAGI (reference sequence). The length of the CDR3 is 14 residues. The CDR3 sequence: CASSYSGGTYEQYF. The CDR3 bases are TGTGCCAGCAGTTACAGCGGGGGGACCTACGAGCAGTACTTC.

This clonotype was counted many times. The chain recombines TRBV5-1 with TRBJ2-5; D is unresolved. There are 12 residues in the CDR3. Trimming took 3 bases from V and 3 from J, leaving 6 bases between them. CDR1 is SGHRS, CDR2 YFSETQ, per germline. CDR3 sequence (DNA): TGCGCCAGCAGCTCCGTGGAAGAGACCCAGTACTTC. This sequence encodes CASSSVEETQYF.